This entry lists 23 T cell receptor beta chains sequenced from one sample in a study of blood T cell repertoires in COVID-19 (dated by TCRdb to between 2020 and 2021). Receptor amplification or capture employed the immunoSEQ multiplex PCR assay. TCRdb provides this immuneACCESS table in a form limited to in-frame rearrangements. Some clones are lacking; in checked studies, under half of them reflect an unresolved V gene, and why the rest are absent is not known. The table for this sample lists approximately 300,000 clones; around 86% of them were counted only once. Together, the top ten hold more than 9% of the sample. The sequenced sample consisted of PBMCs or T cells enriched from blood (not recorded which). The receptor set was obtained from a woman aged 18-35 years who had recovered from COVID-19.

V usage is TRBV9 and J usage is TRBJ2-7; 7 bases are a match to TRBD1. CDR1 is SGDLS and CDR2 is YYNGEE in the germline V gene. V lost 3 bases, J lost 6 bases, and 9 bases stayed unmatched. CDR3 length: 14 residues. The CDR3 loop is CASSEGDRVAEQYF. The CDR3 nucleotides are TGTGCCAGCAGCGAGGGAGACAGGGTAGCCGAGCAGTACTTC.

The chain joins TRBV5-1 to TRBJ2-3, with 9 bases lining up with TRBD2. Germline loops: CDR1 SGHRS, CDR2 YFSETQ. The CDR3 is 16 amino acids. V was clipped by 3 bases and J by 6 bases; unmatched bases: 11. CDR3 in DNA: TGCGCCAGCAGCTCCCTCGGAGGGACTAGCCTTGATACGCAGTATTTT. It is translated as CASSSLGGTSLDTQYF.

A single count supports this clone. The chain recombines TRBV10-3 with TRBJ1-5; 9 positions match TRBD1. V dropped 3 bases and J dropped 6; count of bases not matched to a gene: 12. This CDR3 comprises 17 residues. Germline CDR1 and CDR2: ENHRY and SYGVKD. The CDR3 DNA reads TGTGCCATCAGTGACCTACAGACAGGGGGGTATTCTCAGCCCCAGCATTTT. It translates to CAISDLQTGGYSQPQHF.

V is TRBV3-1 (or the pseudogene TRBV3-2) and J is TRBJ2-7, with a tentative D call TRBD2 (6 bases). The CDR3 totals 14 residues. The germline CDR1 and CDR2 sequences are LGHDT and YNNKEL (reference sequence). The V end lost 1 base, the J end lost 2 bases, and 9 bases lay between the germline ends. CDR3: CASSQGRGAYEQYF. CDR3 nucleotides: TGTGCCAGCAGCCAAGGGCGGGGCGCCTACGAGCAGTACTTC.

The V gene is TRBV4-1, the J gene TRBJ2-1; D possibly corresponds to TRBD2 (5 bases). This CDR3 has 14 amino acids. Per germline, CDR1 MGHRA and CDR2 YSYEKL. Between the trimmed V and J ends, which lost 0 bases and 9 bases, there was a span of 12 bases. The CDR3 DNA is TGCGCCAGCAGCCAAGATGACCCCCGGGGTGAGCAGTTCTTC. It specifies CASSQDDPRGEQFF.

The chain links TRBV19 to TRBJ1-2; possibly TRBD1 for D (5 bases). The CDR3 runs to 14 residues. Germline CDR1 and CDR2: LNHDA and SQIVND (reference sequence). The ends were cut back, 4 bases at V and 4 bases at J, with 13 bases in the middle. This chain's CDR3 is CASSTDTGGYGYTF. CDR3 nucleotide sequence: TGTGCCAGTAGTACGGACACGGGGGGCTATGGCTACACCTTC. The entire variable domain, with the rest obtained from reference TRBV19 and TRBJ1-2, is as follows: DGGITQSPKYLFRKEGQNVTLSCEQNLNHDAMYWYRQDPGQGLRLIYYSQIVNDFQKGDIAEGYSVSREKKESFPLTVTSAQKNPTAFYLCASSTDTGGYGYTFGSGTRLTVV.

V and J are TRBV30 and TRBJ1-6; D may be TRBD1 (5 bases). With 8 bases removed from V and 4 bases from J, the gap between germline ends came to 15 bases. Germline V gene lookup returns CDR1 GTSNPN and CDR2 SVGIG (reference sequence). This CDR3 region has 14 residues. CDR3 loop: CAGARRGYNSPLHF. The CDR3 coding sequence is TGTGCCGGGGCAAGACGGGGTTATAATTCACCCCTCCACTTT.

This clone was counted only a few times. The chain combines TRBV5-6 with TRBJ2-2; maybe TRBD2 (5 bases). CDR3 length: 13 residues. V dropped 1 base and J dropped 7 bases, with 8 bases sitting between them. Germline V CDR1 and CDR2: SGHDT, YYEEEE. For the CDR3, the DNA is TGTGCCAGCAGCTTGAACGGGATCGGGGAGCTGTTTTTT. This sequence encodes CASSLNGIGELFF.

J is TRBJ2-1 and V is TRBV12-5, with a tentative D call TRBD1 (7 bases). The CDR3 runs 16 residues. CDR1 and CDR2 (germline): LGHNT, FRNRAP. V was cut by 4 bases and J by 1 base, with 14 bases left in between. CDR3 sequence reads: CASGSHSGGSYNEQFF. CDR3 bases: TGTGCTAGTGGTTCGCACTCAGGGGGGTCCTACAATGAGCAGTTCTTC.

This sequence joins TRBV30 and TRBJ1-1; tentatively, D is TRBD1 (5 bases). Germline V gene lookup returns CDR1 GTSNPN and CDR2 SVGIG (reference sequence). CDR3 length: 13 residues. Trimming cost V 3 bases and J 8 bases, with 16 bases left between them. The CDR3 bases are TGTGCCTGGAGAGATGAGGGGAGGAGAGAAGCTTTCTTT. This translates into CAWRDEGRREAFF.

V is TRBV13 and J is TRBJ2-1; TRBD2 agrees at 9 bases. The CDR3 consists of 17 residues. V shed 1 base, J shed 0 bases, and the junction held 4 bases outside the gene matches. Germline V lookup: CDR1 PRHDT, CDR2 FYEKMQ (reference sequence). The CDR3 loop is CASSLALAGLSYNEQFF. The DNA for the CDR3 is TGTGCCAGCAGCTTAGCCCTAGCGGGGCTCTCCTACAATGAGCAGTTCTTC.

The rearrangement uses TRBV10-3 and TRBJ2-1; 7 positions match TRBD2. CDR1 is ENHRY and CDR2 is SYGVKD in the germline V gene. After removal of 4 bases from V and 3 bases from J, the junction contained 3 bases not matched to a gene. The CDR3 is 14 amino acids. In DNA form, the CDR3 reads TGTGCCATCAGTGGGGCGGGGGACTACAATGAGCAGTTCTTC. Translating it yields CAISGAGDYNEQFF.

The rearrangement uses TRBV6-5 and TRBJ2-3; D not certain. Trimming stripped 4 bases from V and 1 base from J, with 3 bases between. The CDR3 is made up of 12 amino acids. The V gene's germline CDR1 is MNHEY and CDR2 SVGAGI. DNA of the CDR3: TGTGCCAGCAGTTCCGGCACAGATACGCAGTATTTT. As protein: CASSSGTDTQYF.

This chain joins TRBV27 and TRBJ2-3; the D is unclear. The V end was cut by 10 bases, the J end by 3 bases, with 14 bases between. The V gene's germline CDR1 is MNHEY and CDR2 SMNVEV (reference sequence). This CDR3 is 13 amino acids long. CDR3 nucleotides: TGTGCCACTACGGGTCCTTATACAGATACGCAGTATTTT. It translates to CATTGPYTDTQYF.

In this sample, this clone turned up once. V usage is TRBV18 and J usage is TRBJ2-5, with D uncertain. Trimming cost V 2 bases and J 2 bases, with 9 bases left between them. Germline-derived CDR1 and CDR2 are KGHSH and LQKENI. The length of the CDR3 is 14 residues. The CDR3, as DNA: TGTGCCAGCTCACCAAATGGGCAGCAAGAGACCCAGTACTTC. Translating gives CASSPNGQQETQYF.

This clone appeared a few times. The chain couples TRBV5-1 to TRBJ1-1; D possibly corresponds to TRBD1 (5 bases). CDR3 length: 16 residues. Deletions cut 5 bases from V and 0 bases from J, with 17 bases between. Germline lookup yields CDR1 SGHRS and CDR2 YFSETQ. The CDR3 nucleotides are TGCGCCAGCAGACGACAGTTTGGGGTCATGAACACTGAAGCTTTCTTT. As protein: CASRRQFGVMNTEAFF.

The V gene is TRBV13, the J gene TRBJ1-4; D unclear. This CDR3 contains 12 residues. Trimming removed 6 bases at V and 8 bases at J, with 10 bases between. Germline V gene sequence: CDR1 PRHDT, CDR2 FYEKMQ (reference sequence). The DNA for the CDR3 is TGTGCCAGCAGGCGCTTAGAGGAAAAACTGTTTTTT. It specifies CASRRLEEKLFF.

The chain recombines TRBV21-1 with TRBJ1-3. TRBV21-1 is termed a pseudogene. The CDR3 extends over 16 amino acids. The CDR3, as DNA: TGTGCCAGCAGCAAAAGGGAGGCCGGAGCTGGAAACACCATATATTTT. It codes for CASSKREAGAGNTIYF.

This clone was found once. The chain employs TRBV2 and TRBJ1-1; D remains unclear. Looked up from germline, CDR1 is SNHLY and CDR2 is FYNNEI. This CDR3 has 14 amino acids. V dropped 4 bases and J dropped 2 bases, with 11 bases sitting between them. The DNA for the CDR3 is TGTGCCAGCAGTGGAGGGCCTCCAAACACTGAAGCTTTCTTT. This sequence encodes CASSGGPPNTEAFF. Complete variable domain (other parts from reference TRBV2 and TRBJ1-1): EPEVTQTPSHQVTQMGQEVILRCVPISNHLYFYWYRQILGQKVEFLVSFYNNEISEKSEIFDDQFSVERPDGSNFTLKIRSTKLEDSAMYFCASSGGPPNTEAFFGQGTRLTVV.

The chain combines TRBV30 with TRBJ1-3, with D unresolved. Trimming took 4 bases from V and 4 from J, leaving 11 bases between them. Germline CDR1 and CDR2: GTSNPN and SVGIG (reference sequence). The CDR3 extends over 13 amino acids. The chain's CDR3 is CAWNLVRGNTIYF. In nucleotides, the CDR3 is TGTGCCTGGAACCTAGTTAGGGGAAACACCATATATTTT.

The V and J genes are TRBV7-3 and TRBJ1-2; 10 positions match TRBD1. Germline V lookup: CDR1 SGHTA, CDR2 FQGTGA. Losses at the gene ends were 5 bases for V and 2 bases for J; bases not matched to a gene: 5. The CDR3 runs to 15 residues. CDR3: CASSEGQGTNYGYTF. Here the CDR3 DNA reads TGTGCCAGCAGCGAGGGACAGGGGACCAACTATGGCTACACCTTC.

The gene calls are TRBV21-1 and TRBJ2-7; TRBD1, the table's D call, was not compared with the DNA. TRBV21-1 is termed a pseudogene. The CDR3 is 12 amino acids. CDR3 loop: CASSKDSDEQYF. The DNA of the CDR3 is TGTGCCAGCAGCAAAGACAGTGACGAGCAGTACTTC.

The chain is built from TRBV3-1 (or the pseudogene TRBV3-2) and TRBJ2-1; TRBD2 agrees at 11 bases. Germline values: CDR1 LGHDT, CDR2 YNNKEL (reference sequence). The CDR3 runs to 15 residues. The CDR3 DNA reads TGTGCTAGTAGCGGGGGGGCCAACACGGGTAATGAGCAGTTCTTC. Amino acid sequence: CASSGGANTGNEQFF.